Following are 25 T cell receptor beta chains from one sample sequenced in a study of T cell repertoires in cytomegalovirus infection. MiXCR, applied by TCRdb to the reads, yields one record per CDR3 protein. Among nearly 650,000 distinct CDR3 sequences, around 24% were seen once, and the ten largest hold around 7.6%. Sequenced input: CD8+ T cells from PBMCs. Receptors were obtained from a human donor in good health (CMV status not recorded). Some clones in this sample may be carry-over from other donors' samples.

This clonotype was counted many times. The chain employs TRBV18 and TRBJ2-5; D gene uncertain. The CDR3 runs to 13 residues. The germline V and J ends were trimmed by 3 bases and 1 base, with 6 bases remaining between them. Per germline, CDR1 KGHSH and CDR2 LQKENI. The CDR3 is CASSPSPQETQYF. The CDR3 DNA sequence: TGTGCCAGCTCACCCTCGCCCCAAGAGACCCAGTACTTC.

This clonotype has ten or more counts. J is TRBJ1-2 and V is TRBV7-2, with 7 bases lining up with TRBD1. Germline V gene sequence: CDR1 SGHTA, CDR2 FQGNSA. J gave up 4 bases and V 3 bases, and 2 bases lay outside the gene matches. CDR3 size: 13 residues. In DNA, the CDR3 is TGTGCCAGCAGCTTCGGGACAGTCTATGGCTACACCTTC. This sequence encodes CASSFGTVYGYTF.

This clonotype was counted only a few times. The V gene is TRBV7-9, the J gene TRBJ2-4; 8 bases fit TRBD1. The trim removed 1 base at V and 1 base at J, leaving 0 bases unmatched. Germline V gene data show CDR1 as SEHNR and CDR2 as FQNEAQ (reference sequence). This CDR3 is 15 amino acids long. The CDR3 sequence is CASSLGQGAKNIQYF. CDR3 DNA sequence: TGTGCCAGCAGCTTAGGACAGGGGGCCAAAAACATTCAGTACTTC. The variable domain in full, completed from reference TRBV7-9 and TRBJ2-4, reads DTGVSQNPRHKITKRGQNVTFRCDPISEHNRLYWYRQTLGQGPEFLTYFQNEAQLEKSRLLSDRFSAERPKGSFSTLEIQRTEQGDSAMYLCASSLGQGAKNIQYFGAGTRLSVL.

V is TRBV19 and J is TRBJ2-1; no definite D call. Germline V CDR1 and CDR2: LNHDA, SQIVND (reference sequence). The V end lost 0 bases, the J end lost 7 bases, and 10 bases lay between the germline ends. This CDR3 is 14 amino acids long. The CDR3 DNA follows: TGTGCCAGTAGTATAGATTCGGTCGGGAATGAGCAGTTCTTC. Amino acids: CASSIDSVGNEQFF.

V gene TRBV29-1 combines with J gene TRBJ2-7, with D unresolved. The V end lost 2 bases, the J end lost 1 base, and 6 bases lay between the germline ends. Germline assignment: CDR1 SQVTM and CDR2 ANQGSEA. The CDR3 consists of 12 residues. This chain's CDR3 is CSVETGSYEQYV. Here the CDR3 DNA reads TGCAGCGTTGAAACTGGATCCTACGAGCAGTACGTC.

This chain joins TRBV10-2 and TRBJ1-2; D ambiguous. Trimming took 5 bases from V and 6 from J, leaving 19 bases between them. The germline CDR1 and CDR2 sequences are WSHSY and SAAADI. The CDR3 runs 15 residues. The CDR3 protein is CASSPTGPGPHGYTF. CDR3 in DNA: TGCGCCAGCAGTCCCACCGGACCAGGTCCCCATGGCTACACCTTC.

The V call is TRBV20-1, the J call TRBJ1-1; D is perhaps TRBD1 (5 bases). Trimming left V 7 bases short and J 0 bases short, with 18 bases between. This CDR3 is built from 15 residues. In germline, CDR1 is DFQATT, CDR2 SNEGSKA (reference sequence). Written as DNA, the CDR3 is TGCAGTGTTCGACGGGGGTCAAACATGAACACTGAAGCTTTCTTT. Protein product: CSVRRGSNMNTEAFF.

The chain links TRBV5-6 to TRBJ1-6; D perhaps matches TRBD1 (5 bases). The length of the CDR3 is 12 residues. V was cut by 7 bases and J by 7 bases, with 9 bases left in between. Germline V CDR1 and CDR2: SGHDT, YYEEEE. The CDR3 coding sequence is TGTGCCAGCGGGGAGGGGAATTCACCCCTCCACTTT. Its translation: CASGEGNSPLHF.

The chain joins TRBV20-1 to TRBJ1-3; D call uncertain. The germline CDR1 and CDR2 sequences are DFQATT and SNEGSKA (reference sequence). The V end was cut by 5 bases, the J end by 0 bases, with 11 bases between. There are 14 residues in the CDR3. DNA of the CDR3: TGCAGTGCTTGGAAGCCGCACTCTGGAAACACCATATATTTT. It encodes CSAWKPHSGNTIYF.

This clonotype was picked up many times. The CDR3 protein is CASSFGTSGYTGELFF. CDR3 nucleotides: TGTGCCAGCAGTTTCGGGACTAGCGGATACACCGGGGAGCTGTTTTTT. The chain links TRBV12-3 or TRBV12-4 to TRBJ2-2; TRBD2 matches 11 bases. CDR3 length: 16 amino acids. Losses at the gene ends were 3 bases for V and 3 bases for J; bases not matched to a gene: 3.

This clonotype was observed a handful of times. The J gene is TRBJ2-5, the V gene TRBV7-9, with D possibly TRBD1 on 5 matching bases. This CDR3 region has 12 residues. Trimming took off 2 bases at V and 7 bases at J, with 8 bases between the two ends. The germline CDR1 and CDR2 sequences are SEHNR and FQNEAQ (reference sequence). The CDR3 bases are TGTGCCAGCAGCTTAACAGGAATGACCCAGTACTTC. Translating it yields CASSLTGMTQYF.

The V call is TRBV5-8, the J call TRBJ2-1, with no clear D. The CDR3 extends over 15 amino acids. The ends were cut back, 4 bases at V and 1 base at J, with 12 bases in the middle. Germline V lookup: CDR1 SGHTS, CDR2 YDEGEE. CDR3 nucleotide sequence: TGTGCCAGCAGCATCGTCTCCCCGTCCTACAATGAGCAGTTCTTC. This codes for CASSIVSPSYNEQFF.

Many counts were recorded for this clonotype. The chain combines TRBV12-3 or TRBV12-4 with TRBJ1-2; D is perhaps TRBD1 (5 bases). Trimming stripped 6 bases from V and 2 bases from J, with 10 bases between. This CDR3 is 13 amino acids long. In DNA, the CDR3 is TGTGCCAGCAGGAGAGGACAAAACTATGGCTACACCTTC. Translation gives CASRRGQNYGYTF.

This chain links TRBV7-6 with TRBJ2-5, with 8 bases aligning to TRBD2. CDR1 is SGHVS, CDR2 FNYEAQ, per germline. CDR3 length: 18 residues. The V gene end was trimmed by 2 bases and the J gene end by 2 bases; junction bases not matched to a gene: 13. The CDR3 loop reads CASSLLTGGPNKQETQYF. In DNA, the CDR3 is TGTGCCAGCAGCTTATTGACGGGGGGGCCTAATAAGCAAGAGACCCAGTACTTC.

There are a few counts of this clonotype. This chain joins TRBV28 and TRBJ2-7; 7 bases agree with TRBD1. CDR1 MDHEN and CDR2 SYDVKM come from the germline V gene. Trimming removed 5 bases from V and 3 bases from J; junction bases left unmatched: 10. The CDR3 has 15 amino acids. Here the CDR3 reads CASSLGTGAFYEQYV. The CDR3, as DNA: TGTGCCAGCAGTCTAGGTACAGGGGCCTTCTACGAGCAGTACGTC.

The chain uses TRBV18 and TRBJ2-3; D gene uncertain. This CDR3 is built from 14 residues. The germline CDR1 and CDR2 sequences are KGHSH and LQKENI. The V and J ends lost 2 bases and 9 bases respectively, with 15 bases between them. The CDR3: CASSPNRRYSTQYF. The CDR3, as DNA: TGTGCCAGCTCACCAAACAGAAGATATAGCACGCAGTATTTT. Full variable domain (missing parts from reference TRBV18 and TRBJ2-3): NAGVMQNPRHLVRRRGQEARLRCSPMKGHSHVYWYRQLPEEGLKFMVYLQKENIIDESGMPKERFSAEFPKEGPSILRIQQVVRGDSAAYFCASSPNRRYSTQYFGPGTRLTVL.

The chain uses TRBV23-1 and TRBJ2-1; no reliable D call. TRBV23-1 is given ORF status, its function remaining uncertain. The V gene lost 4 bases and the J gene lost 5 bases, with 12 bases spanning the gap. The CDR3 is made up of 14 amino acids. The CDR3 loop reads CASSREKANNEQFF. Written as DNA, the CDR3 is TGCGCCAGCAGTCGCGAAAAAGCTAACAATGAGCAGTTCTTC.

This clonotype came up a few times. This chain joins TRBV5-6 and TRBJ2-1; D gene uncertain. This CDR3 region has 11 residues. Per germline, CDR1 SGHDT and CDR2 YYEEEE. Trimming left V 2 bases short and J 10 bases short, with 7 bases between. The CDR3 DNA reads TGTGCCAGCAGCTTAAGCCAGGAGCAGTTCTTC. The encoded protein is CASSLSQEQFF.

This clonotype was counted a few times. The V gene is TRBV9, the J gene TRBJ2-6; 10 nucleotides line up with TRBD1. Germline CDR1 SGDLS, CDR2 YYNGEE. Unmatched junction bases numbered 2, after V lost 3 bases and J lost 2 bases. This CDR3 spans 16 amino acids. The CDR3 spells CASSAGQGAGANVLTF. In DNA form, the CDR3 reads TGTGCCAGCAGCGCCGGACAGGGGGCTGGGGCCAACGTCCTGACTTTC.

This clonotype has ten or more counts. The rearrangement uses TRBV29-1 and TRBJ1-1, with D possibly matching TRBD1 (5 bases). The CDR3 contains 13 residues. From germline, CDR1 is SQVTM and CDR2 ANQGSEA. The DNA of the CDR3 is TGCAGTTATAAAACAGGCGGGAACACTGAAGCTTTCTTT. It codes for CSYKTGGNTEAFF.

This clonotype has ten or more counts. The chain couples TRBV7-2 to TRBJ1-6, with D uncertain. Looked up from germline, CDR1 is SGHTA and CDR2 is FQGNSA. Trimming shortened V by 5 bases and J by 7 bases, and 12 bases separated the two germline ends. The CDR3 has 14 residues. CDR3 DNA sequence: TGTGCCAGCAGCCCGGTACTCTGGAATTCACCCCTCCACTTT. Protein sequence: CASSPVLWNSPLHF.

This clonotype was observed a few times. The V call is TRBV4-1, the J call TRBJ1-1; a weak D match, TRBD1 (5 bases). Trimming shortened V by 3 bases and J by 1 base, and 12 bases separated the two germline ends. This CDR3 comprises 15 residues. CDR1 is MGHRA, CDR2 YSYEKL, per germline. For the CDR3, the DNA is TGCGCCAGCAGCCAGGGGATAGGGACGAACACTGAAGCTTTCTTT. Its protein product is CASSQGIGTNTEAFF.

Remarks on this clonotype: A much larger clone differs by one base, so this may be a read error. The genes are TRBV7-2 and TRBJ2-1; TRBD1 might be the D (5 bases). Per germline, CDR1 SGHTA and CDR2 FQGNSA. The length of the CDR3 is 11 residues. V shed 7 bases and J shed 8 bases, with 9 bases lying between them. Here the CDR3 reads CASNSRDEQFF. The CDR3 bases are TGTGCCAGCAACTCCAGGGATGAGCAGTTCTTC.

This clonotype occurred many times. The chain carries TRBV7-6 and TRBJ2-2; TRBD2 is a possible D gene (6 bases). Germline CDR1 SGHVS, CDR2 FNYEAQ. The V end was cut by 1 base, the J end by 6 bases, with 6 bases between. The CDR3 totals 13 residues. CDR3 sequence: CASSLGRAGELFF. Written as DNA, the CDR3 is TGTGCCAGCAGCTTAGGGAGGGCCGGGGAGCTGTTTTTT.

The V call is TRBV6-2 or TRBV6-3, the J call TRBJ2-2; a weak D match, TRBD1 (6 bases). In germline, CDR1 is MNHEY, CDR2 SVGEGT. The CDR3 is 18 amino acids. The V and J ends lost 7 bases and 0 bases respectively, with 21 bases between them. The CDR3 bases are TGTGCCAGCAACCCGACAGGTCGCCTTATAGCGAACACCGGGGAGCTGTTTTTT. As protein: CASNPTGRLIANTGELFF.